This is a list of T cell receptor beta chains from one sample in a study of OX40 agonist ivuxolimab in advanced cancers. Data came from immunoSEQ multiplex PCR; TCRdb stores just in-frame clones and leaves some out. The sample has roughly 60,000 clones; around 90% are singletons. Sequences were derived from CD4+ or CD8+ T cells sorted from blood, sampled in a trial of the OX40 agonist ivuxolimab. Receptors originate from an adult with an advanced solid tumor such as melanoma, head and neck, liver or kidney cancer. Each CDR3 is given with its conserved first and last residue. Clone sizes are given selectively: once, few, many, or a class where the clone is expanded.

size | V | CDR3
once | TRBV7-3 | CASSRLAEETQYF
- | TRBV9 | CASSVVDSTGELFF
- | TRBV15 | CATSERETYQETQYF
- | TRBV7-8 | CASSLEQGYMDQPQHF
once | TRBV28 | CASSGPSGTGGDTQYF
- | TRBV30 | CAWSPRRGAQGANTEAFF
- | TRBV14 | CASSYYNEQFF
- | TRBV5-4 | CASSLEVINEQFF
- | TRBV29-1 | CSVGLNTEAFF
- | TRBV11-3 | CASSFVAGASEQYF
- | TRBV18 | CASSLGVPGANVLTF
- | TRBV18 | CASSPLGRASGRSEQYF
- | TRBV5-8 | CASSLSRGRQPQHF
- | TRBV5-6 | CASSLYPYDRAYEQYF
- | TRBV19 | CASISGQGNTEAFF
- | TRBV7-2 | CASSFGGEETQYF
- | TRBV7-2 | CASSHTQTQETQYF
- | TRBV28 | CASSYSGGPSYEQYF
- | TRBV5-1 | CASSLNPANEKLFF
- | TRBV4-1 | CASSRPTSGSYEQYF
few | TRBV6-1 | CASSGDHWGTNQPQHF
- | TRBV7-8 | CASSHRQGSYYGYTF
- | TRBV2 | CASTVEGGELFF
- | TRBV7-2 | CASQLNNEQFF
- | TRBV19 | CASSQPGQGIVKLFF
- | TRBV28 | CASSLWASGANVLTF
- | TRBV10-1 | CASSAGVGDYEQYF
- | TRBV6-6 | CASSYVQGGIVDTQYF
- | TRBV6-6 | CASSTGRGTDTQYF
- | TRBV7-8 | CASSKTTGEQFF
- | TRBV7-3 | CASSLSWGAANTGELFF
- | TRBV7-7 | CASSPLLGGETQYF
- | TRBV11-3 | CASSFGTGSTDTQYF
- | TRBV18 | CASSRLFSLDNEQFF
- | TRBV6-4 | CASSGGPGGSGNTIYF
- | TRBV7-2 | CASSLLQLADTQYF
- | TRBV7-9 | CASSSDRGFLKAFF
- | TRBV28 | CASREGGGGDQPQHF
once | TRBV7-2 | CASRPGRGTDTQYF
- | TRBV28 | CASSSGQGRDQPQHF
- | TRBV2 | CASIYGHNTGELFF
- | TRBV29-1 | CSVALAGGIEQYF
- | TRBV6-5 | CASSYAGGSGNTIYF
- | TRBV10-3 | CAISQGGNIQYF
once | TRBV28 | CASGLRPADTQYF
- | TRBV28 | CASGTGGAGANVLTF
- | TRBV19 | CASSPREAGVHEQYF
once | TRBV7-2 | CASTYTSGTKGYTF
- | TRBV6-5 | CASSRNMNTEAFF
- | TRBV6-5 | CASSYEAGGIENIQYF
- | TRBV12-2 | CASRLGPVTGYEQYF
- | TRBV7-2 | CASSSGTSGGNEQFF